This T cell receptor (beta chain) was sequenced during a study of breast tumors, draining lymph nodes, adjacent tissues. Notes on the study in general: Compared with basal-like, luminal-like tumors shared significantly more repertoire with nontumor tissue. Tumor TCR diversity was below lymph nodes but above nontumor tissue.

This clonotype has at least ten counts. As yet, its antigen is unknown. TCRdb reprocessed the multiplex PCR reads with MiXCR, giving one entry per CDR3 protein. The table shows 100,000 to 150,000 distinct CDR3 sequences, with about a fifth occurring only once. The lymph nodes were axillary draining lymph nodes from breast cancer patients. The CDR3 spans 15 residues. Losses at the gene ends were 5 bases for V and 8 bases for J; bases not matched to a gene: 9. Sequenced: axillary lymph node tissue. This TCR came from a female donor with breast cancer. Some clones in this sample may be carry-over from other donors' samples. This chain links TRBV12-3 or TRBV12-4 with TRBJ1-4, with TRBD1 matching over 9 bases. CDR3 loop: CASSPTYRGREKLFF. Here the CDR3 DNA reads TGTGCCAGCAGTCCCACATACAGGGGGCGCGAAAAACTGTTTTTT.